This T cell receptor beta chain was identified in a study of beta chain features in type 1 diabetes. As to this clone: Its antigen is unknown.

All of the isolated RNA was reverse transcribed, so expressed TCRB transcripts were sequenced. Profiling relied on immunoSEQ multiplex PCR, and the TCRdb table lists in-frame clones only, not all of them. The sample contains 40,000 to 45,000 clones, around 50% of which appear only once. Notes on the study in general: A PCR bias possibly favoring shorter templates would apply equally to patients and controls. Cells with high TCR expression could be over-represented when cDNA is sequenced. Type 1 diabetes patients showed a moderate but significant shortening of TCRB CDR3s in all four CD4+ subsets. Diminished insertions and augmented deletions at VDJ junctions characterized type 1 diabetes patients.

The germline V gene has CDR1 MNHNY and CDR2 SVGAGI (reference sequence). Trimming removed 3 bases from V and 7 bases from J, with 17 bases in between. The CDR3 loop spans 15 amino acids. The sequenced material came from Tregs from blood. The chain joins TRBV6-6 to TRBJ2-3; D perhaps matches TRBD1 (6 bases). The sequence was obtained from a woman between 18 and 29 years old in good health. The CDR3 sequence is CASSYGTGSGYTQYF. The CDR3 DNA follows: TGTGCCAGCAGTTATGGTACAGGGTCAGGGTATACGCAGTATTTT.